The clone carrying this T cell receptor (beta chain) was observed a few times. Its antigen is unknown. The entry originates in a study of T cell responses to AZD1222 COVID-19 vaccine. The repertoire was sequenced with immunoSEQ multiplex PCR; TCRdb's copy has only in-frame clones and lacks some. The sample yields 180,000 or so clones, roughly 92% seen once. The CDR3 runs to 12 residues. Germline V CDR1 and CDR2: MNHEY, SVGAGI. With 5 bases removed from V and 12 bases from J, the gap between germline ends came to 16 bases. Study outcomes and limitations: Repertoires were collected only later (after the peak T cell response had occurred).

The clonotype originates from an adult in good health. The sample consisted of peripheral blood, taken on day 0 of AZD1222 vaccination. This sequence joins TRBV6-5 and TRBJ1-2; D may be TRBD1 (5 bases). The CDR3 coding sequence is TGTGCCAGCAGTCCCGCCGGGACGGGCGACACCTTC. It is translated as CASSPAGTGDTF.